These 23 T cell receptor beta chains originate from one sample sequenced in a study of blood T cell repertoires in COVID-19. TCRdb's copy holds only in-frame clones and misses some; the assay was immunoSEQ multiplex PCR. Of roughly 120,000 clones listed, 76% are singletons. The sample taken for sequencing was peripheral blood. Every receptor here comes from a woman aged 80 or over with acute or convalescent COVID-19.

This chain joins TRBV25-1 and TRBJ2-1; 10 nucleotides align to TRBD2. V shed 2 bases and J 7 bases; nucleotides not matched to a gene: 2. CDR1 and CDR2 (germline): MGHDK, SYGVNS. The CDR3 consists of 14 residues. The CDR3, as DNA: TGTGCCAGCAGTGAAACTAGCGGGGTAAATGAGCAGTTCTTC. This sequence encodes CASSETSGVNEQFF.

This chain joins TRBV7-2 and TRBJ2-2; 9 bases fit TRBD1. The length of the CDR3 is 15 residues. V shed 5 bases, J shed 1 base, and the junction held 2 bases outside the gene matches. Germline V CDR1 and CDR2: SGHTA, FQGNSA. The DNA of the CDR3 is TGTGCCAGCAGCGCGGGACAGGGGAACACCGGGGAGCTGTTTTTT. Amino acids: CASSAGQGNTGELFF. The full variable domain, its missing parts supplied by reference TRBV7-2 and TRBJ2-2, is GAGVSQSPSNKVTEKGKDVELRCDPISGHTALYWYRQSLGQGLEFLIYFQGNSAPDKSGLPSDRFSAERTGGSVSTLTIQRTQQEDSAVYLCASSAGQGNTGELFFGEGSRLTVL.

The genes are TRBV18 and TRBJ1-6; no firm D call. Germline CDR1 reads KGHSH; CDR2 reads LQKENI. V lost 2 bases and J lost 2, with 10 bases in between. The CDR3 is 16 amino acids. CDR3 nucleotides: TGTGCCAGCTCACCATCCCTCCCGGCCTATAATTCACCCCTCCACTTT. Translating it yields CASSPSLPAYNSPLHF.

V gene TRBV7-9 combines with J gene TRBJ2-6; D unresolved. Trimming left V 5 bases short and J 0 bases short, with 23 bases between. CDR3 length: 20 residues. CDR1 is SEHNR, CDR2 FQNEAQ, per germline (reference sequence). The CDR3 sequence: CASSNADAARLLSGANVLTF. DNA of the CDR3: TGTGCCAGCAGCAACGCCGACGCCGCCAGACTCCTCTCTGGGGCCAACGTCCTGACTTTC.

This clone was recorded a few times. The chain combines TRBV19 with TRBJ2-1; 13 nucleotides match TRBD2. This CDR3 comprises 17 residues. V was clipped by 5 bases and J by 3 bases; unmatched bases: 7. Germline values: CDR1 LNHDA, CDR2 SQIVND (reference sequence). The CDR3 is CASSSRTSGRSYNEQFF. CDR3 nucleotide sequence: TGTGCCAGTAGTTCCCGGACTAGCGGGAGAAGCTACAATGAGCAGTTCTTC.

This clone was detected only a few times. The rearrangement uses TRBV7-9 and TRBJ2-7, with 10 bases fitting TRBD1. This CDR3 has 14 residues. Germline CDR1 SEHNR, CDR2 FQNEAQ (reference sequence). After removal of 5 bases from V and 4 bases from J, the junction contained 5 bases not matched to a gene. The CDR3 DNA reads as TGTGCCAGCAGCCAGACAGGGGGCCTTTACGAGCAGTACTTC. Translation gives CASSQTGGLYEQYF.

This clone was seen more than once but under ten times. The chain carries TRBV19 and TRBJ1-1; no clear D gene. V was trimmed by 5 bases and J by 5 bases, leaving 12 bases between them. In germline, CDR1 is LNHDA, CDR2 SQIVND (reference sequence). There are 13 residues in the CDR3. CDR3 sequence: CASSVHWETEAFF. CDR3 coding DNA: TGTGCCAGTAGTGTTCATTGGGAGACTGAAGCTTTCTTT.

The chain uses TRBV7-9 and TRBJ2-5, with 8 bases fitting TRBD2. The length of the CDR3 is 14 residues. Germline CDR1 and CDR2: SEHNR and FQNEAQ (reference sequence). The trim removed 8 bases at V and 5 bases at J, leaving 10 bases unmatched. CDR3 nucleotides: TGTGCCAGCCTTCGGGAGGGTTTAGAGGAGACCCAGTACTTC. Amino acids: CASLREGLEETQYF.

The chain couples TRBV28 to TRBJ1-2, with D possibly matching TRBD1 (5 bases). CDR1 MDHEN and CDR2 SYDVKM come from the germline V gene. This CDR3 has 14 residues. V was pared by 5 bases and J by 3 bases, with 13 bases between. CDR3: CASSPSGGYYGYTF. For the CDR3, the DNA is TGTGCCAGCAGTCCCAGTGGGGGGTACTATGGCTACACCTTC.

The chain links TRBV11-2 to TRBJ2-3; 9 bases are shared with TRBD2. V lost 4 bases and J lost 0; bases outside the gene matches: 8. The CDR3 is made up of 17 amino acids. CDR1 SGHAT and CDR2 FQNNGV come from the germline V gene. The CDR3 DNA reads TGTGCCAGCAGCTCCTTACTAGCGGGTCTTAGCACAGATACGCAGTATTTT. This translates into CASSSLLAGLSTDTQYF.

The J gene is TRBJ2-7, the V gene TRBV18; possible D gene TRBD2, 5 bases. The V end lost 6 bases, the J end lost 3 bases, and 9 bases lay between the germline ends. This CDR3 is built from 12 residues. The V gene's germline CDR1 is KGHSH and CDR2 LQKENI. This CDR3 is CASSPGDYEQYF. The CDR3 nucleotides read TGTGCCAGCTCCCCCGGGGACTACGAGCAGTACTTC. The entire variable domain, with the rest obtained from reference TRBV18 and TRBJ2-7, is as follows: NAGVMQNPRHLVRRRGQEARLRCSPMKGHSHVYWYRQLPEEGLKFMVYLQKENIIDESGMPKERFSAEFPKEGPSILRIQQVVRGDSAAYFCASSPGDYEQYFGPGTRLTVT.

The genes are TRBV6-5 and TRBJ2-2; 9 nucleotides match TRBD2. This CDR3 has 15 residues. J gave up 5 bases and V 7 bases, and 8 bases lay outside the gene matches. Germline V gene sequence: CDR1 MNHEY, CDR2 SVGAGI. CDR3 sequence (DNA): TGTGCCAGCACCCTTCTGAGCGGGGGGACCGGGGAGCTGTTTTTT. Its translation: CASTLLSGGTGELFF.

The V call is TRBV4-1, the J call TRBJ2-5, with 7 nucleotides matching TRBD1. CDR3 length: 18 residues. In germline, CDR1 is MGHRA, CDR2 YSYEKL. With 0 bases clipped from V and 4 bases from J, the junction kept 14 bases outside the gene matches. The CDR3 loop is CASSQDRPGEGGGETQYF. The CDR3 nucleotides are TGCGCCAGCAGCCAAGATCGTCCGGGCGAAGGGGGCGGAGAGACCCAGTACTTC.

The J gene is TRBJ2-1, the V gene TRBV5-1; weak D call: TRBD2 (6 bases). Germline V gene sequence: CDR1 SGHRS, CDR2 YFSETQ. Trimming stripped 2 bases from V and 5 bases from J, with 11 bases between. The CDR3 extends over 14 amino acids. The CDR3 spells CASSFPSVHNEQFF. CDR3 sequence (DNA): TGCGCCAGCAGCTTCCCTAGCGTCCACAATGAGCAGTTCTTC.

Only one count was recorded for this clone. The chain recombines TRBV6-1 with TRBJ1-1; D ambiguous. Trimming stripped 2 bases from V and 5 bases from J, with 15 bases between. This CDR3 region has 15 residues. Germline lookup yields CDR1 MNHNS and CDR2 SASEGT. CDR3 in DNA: TGTGCCAGCAGTGAACCGGGCGGGGTTGGAACTGAAGCTTTCTTT. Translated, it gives CASSEPGGVGTEAFF.

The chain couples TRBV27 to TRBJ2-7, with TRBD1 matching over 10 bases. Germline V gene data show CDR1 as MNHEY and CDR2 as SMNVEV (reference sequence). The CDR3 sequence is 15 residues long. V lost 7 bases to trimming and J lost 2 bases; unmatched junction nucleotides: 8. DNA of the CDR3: TGTGCCAGCACCCCCCGGACAGGGGGAACCTACGAGCAGTACTTC. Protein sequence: CASTPRTGGTYEQYF.

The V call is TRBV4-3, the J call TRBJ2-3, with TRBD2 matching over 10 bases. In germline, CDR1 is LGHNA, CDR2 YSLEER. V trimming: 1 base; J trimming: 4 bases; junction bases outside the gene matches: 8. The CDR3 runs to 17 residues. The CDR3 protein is CASSQVGAGGPSDTQYF. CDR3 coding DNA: TGCGCCAGCAGCCAAGTGGGAGCGGGAGGGCCCTCAGATACGCAGTATTTT.

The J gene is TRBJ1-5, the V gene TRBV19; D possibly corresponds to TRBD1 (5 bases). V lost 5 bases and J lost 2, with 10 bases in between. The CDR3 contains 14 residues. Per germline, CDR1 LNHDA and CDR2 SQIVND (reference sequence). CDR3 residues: CASSPEQGNQPQHF. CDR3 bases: TGTGCCAGTAGTCCAGAACAGGGCAATCAGCCCCAGCATTTT.

The CDR3 sequence is CASSSMNTEAFF. Here the CDR3 DNA reads TGTGCCAGCAGCAGTATGAACACTGAAGCTTTCTTT. J is TRBJ1-1 and V is TRBV6-5; D unclear. Germline CDR1 is MNHEY and CDR2 is SVGAGI. This CDR3 comprises 12 residues. V lost 6 bases and J 0 bases, leaving 5 bases between the germline ends.

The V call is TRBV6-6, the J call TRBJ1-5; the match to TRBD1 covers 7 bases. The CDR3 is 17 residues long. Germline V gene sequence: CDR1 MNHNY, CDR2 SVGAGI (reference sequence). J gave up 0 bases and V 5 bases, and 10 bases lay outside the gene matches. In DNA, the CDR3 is TGTGCCAGCAGTCGGGTCGGCAGGGGGGATAGCAATCAGCCCCAGCATTTT. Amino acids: CASSRVGRGDSNQPQHF.

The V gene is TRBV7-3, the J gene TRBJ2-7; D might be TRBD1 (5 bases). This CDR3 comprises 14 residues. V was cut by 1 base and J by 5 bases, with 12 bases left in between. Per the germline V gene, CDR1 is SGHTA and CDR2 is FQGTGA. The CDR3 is CASSLNPGLDEQYF. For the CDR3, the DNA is TGTGCCAGCAGCTTAAATCCAGGGCTGGACGAGCAGTACTTC.

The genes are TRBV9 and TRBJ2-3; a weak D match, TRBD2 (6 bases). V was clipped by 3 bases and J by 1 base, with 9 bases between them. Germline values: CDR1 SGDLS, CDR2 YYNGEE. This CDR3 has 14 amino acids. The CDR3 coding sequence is TGTGCCAGCAGCGCCCCGGGGGGCACAGATACGCAGTATTTT. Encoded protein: CASSAPGGTDTQYF.

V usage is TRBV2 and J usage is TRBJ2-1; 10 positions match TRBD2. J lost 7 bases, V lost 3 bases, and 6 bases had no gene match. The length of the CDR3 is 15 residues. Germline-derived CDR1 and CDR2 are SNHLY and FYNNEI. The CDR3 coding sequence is TGTGCCAGCAGTGATCGGCTAGCGGGGGCAAATGAGCAGTTCTTC. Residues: CASSDRLAGANEQFF.